This T cell receptor beta chain appears in the sequencing data of a study of blood T cells in healthy people across ages. Study results and limitations: Per million T cells, TCR beta diversity dropped about linearly as age rose.

This clonotype turned up a few times. Its antigen remains unidentified. Then a second PCR, running about 6 to 12 cycles, was carried out with a sample-barcoded 5' primer and a J-beta primer mix. TCRdb independently ran MiXCR on the 5' RACE reads; one entry per CDR3 protein. The sample has 450,000 to 650,000 distinct CDR3 sequences, nearly 25% seen once. Germline assignment: CDR1 KGHSH and CDR2 LQKENI. CDR3 length equals 12 residues. V lost 2 bases and J lost 6, with 7 bases in between. Total RNA, at least 6 micrograms per sample, came from PBMCs. These data were also filed under a second study, of T cells of mothers and their children. That paper adds: Reverse transcription into cDNA received all extracted RNA, at about 1.5 ug per 15 ul. Each mother gave over 8.5 million TCR beta CDR3 reads; each child, approximately 3 million.

Material for sequencing was blood. The TCR comes from a boy aged 5-17 years in good health. This chain uses TRBV18 with TRBJ2-5, with D unresolved. Here the CDR3 reads CASSPAKQTQYF. CDR3 DNA sequence: TGTGCCAGCTCACCAGCAAAACAGACCCAGTACTTC.